This T cell receptor (beta chain) is drawn from a study of spatial heterogeneity in lung cancer. Study-level background: Within raw reads, each unique TCR and UMI combination appeared on average more than ten times. Study-level findings and limits: Ubiquitous expanded tumor TCRs were observed in blood more at resection than follow-up.

This clonotype is termed medium-sized. No antigen is known for it. In TCRdb, the 5' RACE reads were re-called with MiXCR into one record per CDR3 protein. The repertoire holds around 11,000 distinct CDR3 sequences, with around 22% as singletons. The time point denotes: sample taken at primary tumor resection. Without sorting, whole RNA was sequenced from tumor, nontumor lung or frozen PBMC. The CDR3 is made up of 13 amino acids. The germline V gene has CDR1 SEHNR and CDR2 FQNEAQ (reference sequence). V dropped 2 bases and J dropped 4 bases, with 8 bases sitting between them. This specimen was PBMCs, taken at surgery. This clonotype was obtained from a female donor with early-stage non-small cell lung cancer. The V call is TRBV7-9, the J call TRBJ1-2; D is uncertain. CDR3 nucleotides: TGTGCCAGCAGCTTAAATTCCCTCTATGGCTACACCTTC. Its protein product is CASSLNSLYGYTF.